The 7 T cell receptor beta chains listed next were all sequenced from one sample in a study of CD8 T cells in Susac syndrome. RNA amounts of about 0.5 to 1 ug underwent reverse transcription with random hexamers. TCRdb re-called the immunoSEQ multiplex PCR reads with MiXCR, one entry per CDR3 protein. The repertoire has about 120,000 distinct CDR3 sequences, roughly 94% of them found once; the top ten carry more than 0.25%. The sample taken for sequencing was CD8+ T cells from PBMCs. These receptors came from a human donor with Susac syndrome.

The chain recombines TRBV20-1 with TRBJ2-7, with a tentative D call TRBD2 (6 bases). This CDR3 has 15 amino acids. Germline CDR1 is DFQATT and CDR2 is SNEGSKA (reference sequence). Trimming removed 0 bases at V and 4 bases at J, with 16 bases between. The CDR3 DNA sequence: TGCAGTGCTAGAGATCTCGGAGAGGGGAGGTACGAGCAGTACTTC. Its protein product is CSARDLGEGRYEQYF.

The CDR3: CASSNIGNTIYF. The CDR3 nucleotides read TGTGCCAGCAGCAATATCGGAAACACCATATATTTT. J is TRBJ1-3 and V is TRBV28; no reliable D call. V was pared by 6 bases and J by 4 bases, with 7 bases between. Germline CDR1 MDHEN, CDR2 SYDVKM. The CDR3 spans 12 residues.

In DNA form, the CDR3 reads TGCGCCAGCAGCCAAGATCCACTAGCGACCTACGAGCAGTACTTC. This sequence encodes CASSQDPLATYEQYF. This chain uses TRBV4-3 with TRBJ2-7; TRBD2 matches 7 bases. Trimming at V came to 0 bases and at J to 2 bases, leaving 4 bases not matched to a gene. The CDR3 runs to 15 residues. Looked up from germline, CDR1 is LGHNA and CDR2 is YSLEER.

CDR3 sequence: CSGRETGELFF. CDR3 DNA: TGCAGCGGCCGGGAGACCGGGGAGCTGTTTTTT. This sequence joins TRBV29-1 and TRBJ2-2, with a possible D match to TRBD2 (6 bases). Germline CDR1 reads SQVTM; CDR2 reads ANQGSEA. The germline V and J ends were trimmed by 7 bases and 5 bases, with 8 bases remaining between them. CDR3 length: 11 amino acids.

The chain carries TRBV4-1 and TRBJ1-4; D perhaps matches TRBD1 (5 bases). Germline-derived CDR1 and CDR2 are MGHRA and YSYEKL. The CDR3 is made up of 15 amino acids. V lost 2 bases and J 7 bases, leaving 14 bases between the germline ends. The CDR3: CASSQPGIGGEKLFF. CDR3 coding DNA: TGCGCCAGCAGCCAACCGGGAATTGGGGGTGAAAAACTGTTTTTT.

The genes are TRBV24-1 and TRBJ1-5, with D unresolved. V shed 4 bases and J shed 2 bases, with 5 bases lying between them. The CDR3 is 13 amino acids. Germline values: CDR1 KGHDR, CDR2 SFDVKD. CDR3 nucleotide sequence: TGTGCCACCAGTGAGGGCGGCAATCAGCCCCAGCATTTT. This codes for CATSEGGNQPQHF.

The rearrangement links TRBV7-9 to TRBJ1-2; 12 nucleotides align to TRBD1. CDR1 and CDR2 (germline): SEHNR, FQNEAQ (reference sequence). The ends lost 4 bases at V and 4 bases at J; junction bases unmatched: 4. The CDR3 sequence is 15 residues long. CDR3 bases: TGTGCCAGCAGCTGGGACAGGGGGCAGGGCTATGGCTACACCTTC. The encoded protein is CASSWDRGQGYGYTF.